The 17 T cell receptor beta chains given below trace back to one sample, sequenced in a study of PD-1 and CTLA-4 blockade in melanoma. Sequencing was performed with immunoSEQ multiplex PCR; in TCRdb, only in-frame clones are kept and a portion is missing. The table has about 32,000 clones, 88% seen once. The sample was CD8+ T cells from peripheral blood, taken from a patient given anti-PD-1 treatment. The receptor source for this set is a human donor with melanoma.

V is TRBV6-2 or TRBV6-3 and J is TRBJ1-4; D possibly corresponds to TRBD1 (5 bases). Germline assignment: CDR1 MNHEY and CDR2 SVGEGT. The CDR3 spans 15 residues. Trimming left V 3 bases short and J 8 bases short, with 16 bases between. The chain's CDR3 is CASSYTIGTDEKLFF. DNA of the CDR3: TGTGCCAGCAGTTATACCATAGGGACCGACGAAAAACTGTTTTTT.

The chain has TRBV9 and TRBJ1-2; D remains ambiguous. This CDR3 has 14 amino acids. V lost 0 bases, J lost 10 bases, and 16 bases lay in between. Germline CDR1 SGDLS, CDR2 YYNGEE. CDR3 bases: TGTGCCAGCAGCGTAGTTCCAGGCGGCACCCTCTACACCTTC. It specifies CASSVVPGGTLYTF.

The J gene is TRBJ1-4, the V gene TRBV27; no clear D. V was trimmed by 5 bases and J by 2 bases, leaving 15 bases between them. The germline gives CDR1 MNHEY, CDR2 SMNVEV (reference sequence). CDR3 length equals 16 residues. The CDR3 protein is CASSPRPLGTNEKLFF. CDR3 DNA: TGTGCCAGCAGTCCCCGCCCACTGGGTACTAATGAAAAACTGTTTTTT.

The chain links TRBV27 to TRBJ2-5, with 7 bases aligning to TRBD2. V gave up 6 bases and J gave up 5 bases; unmatched junction bases: 0. CDR3 length: 11 residues. CDR1 MNHEY and CDR2 SMNVEV come from the germline V gene (reference sequence). This CDR3 reads CASRRGETQYF. CDR3 bases: TGTGCCAGCAGGCGGGGGGAGACCCAGTACTTC.

V gene TRBV21-1 combines with J gene TRBJ1-5; TRBD1 reflects the table's D call only, with no check against the DNA. TRBV21-1 is termed a pseudogene. The CDR3 has 13 residues. The CDR3 region has the DNA TGCGAGGCGGACAGGTCGGGCAATCAGCCCCAGCATTTT. Translating gives CEADRSGNQPQHF.

The chain joins TRBV4-1 to TRBJ2-5, with 7 bases lining up with TRBD1. J was trimmed by 1 base and V by 4 bases; bases with no gene match: 6. The CDR3 has 15 residues. Germline CDR1 and CDR2: MGHRA and YSYEKL. CDR3 in amino acids: CASSPNHRGQETQYF. The DNA for the CDR3 is TGCGCCAGCAGCCCAAATCACAGGGGCCAAGAGACCCAGTACTTC.

V gene TRBV7-8 combines with J gene TRBJ1-1; 9 positions agree with TRBD1. This CDR3 is 14 amino acids long. Looked up from germline, CDR1 is SGHVS and CDR2 is FQNEAQ. The ends lost 8 bases at V and 6 bases at J; junction bases unmatched: 10. The CDR3 sequence is CASLQDRGFAEAFF. The CDR3 DNA follows: TGTGCCAGCTTGCAGGACAGGGGCTTTGCTGAAGCTTTCTTT.

V and J are TRBV7-2 and TRBJ2-7, with unresolved D. The CDR3 sequence is 16 residues long. Germline CDR1 SGHTA, CDR2 FQGNSA. V was clipped by 1 base and J by 0 bases, with 13 bases between them. CDR3 sequence reads: CASSLVVSHDSYEQYF. CDR3 nucleotide sequence: TGTGCCAGCAGCTTAGTTGTCAGTCACGACTCCTACGAGCAGTACTTC.

The rearrangement uses TRBV4-1 and TRBJ2-1; 8 nucleotides agree with TRBD2. From germline, CDR1 is MGHRA and CDR2 YSYEKL. The J segment lost 0 bases and the V segment lost 3 bases, leaving 7 bases of the junction unmatched. The length of the CDR3 is 17 residues. CDR3 loop: CASSQGTSGPSYNEQFF. The CDR3 DNA reads TGCGCCAGCAGCCAGGGAACTAGCGGACCCTCCTACAATGAGCAGTTCTTC.

This chain links TRBV19 with TRBJ1-6; 8 bases are shared with TRBD1. Germline-derived CDR1 and CDR2 are LNHDA and SQIVND (reference sequence). CDR3 length equals 16 residues. Unmatched junction bases numbered 9, after V lost 6 bases and J lost 5 bases. Here the CDR3 reads CASSEGKQGDNSPLHF. The CDR3 DNA reads TGTGCCAGTAGCGAGGGGAAACAGGGGGATAATTCACCCCTCCACTTT.

This clone was observed once. J is TRBJ2-3 and V is TRBV12-3 or TRBV12-4; D gene ambiguous. V was cut by 5 bases and J by 4 bases, with 10 bases left in between. The CDR3 spans 13 residues. The CDR3 here is CASSGVSADTQYF. The CDR3 coding sequence is TGTGCCAGCAGTGGGGTCTCCGCAGATACGCAGTATTTT.

V gene TRBV24-1 combines with J gene TRBJ2-2; possibly TRBD1 for D (5 bases). CDR3 length: 15 residues. Looked up from germline, CDR1 is KGHDR and CDR2 is SFDVKD. Trimming removed 3 bases from V and 6 bases from J, with 13 bases in between. This CDR3 reads CATSDRRIGAGELFF. CDR3 nucleotides: TGTGCCACCAGTGATAGACGGATAGGGGCCGGGGAGCTGTTTTTT.

This clone was observed a handful of times. The chain's CDR3 is CASSYSGVEYF. CDR3 nucleotides: TGTGCCAGCAGTTACTCAGGGGTTGAGTACTTC. This rearrangement joins TRBV6-2 or TRBV6-3 to TRBJ2-7; TRBD1 is a possible D gene (5 bases). Germline CDR1 reads MNHEY; CDR2 reads SVGEGT. V was pared by 0 bases and J by 11 bases, with 8 bases between. The CDR3 has 11 amino acids.

The chain links TRBV27 to TRBJ1-2; D possibly corresponds to TRBD1 (6 bases). The CDR3 runs 17 residues. CDR1 and CDR2 from the germline V gene are MNHEY and SMNVEV (reference sequence). Trimming stripped 0 bases from V and 1 base from J, with 15 bases between. The CDR3 DNA follows: TGTGCCAGCAGTTTATCGATTCTGACAGGAGTTAACTATGGCTACACCTTC. Translating gives CASSLSILTGVNYGYTF.

This chain joins TRBV9 and TRBJ1-4, with D perhaps TRBD1 (6 bases). The V gene lost 4 bases and the J gene lost 5 bases, with 15 bases spanning the gap. Germline V gene sequence: CDR1 SGDLS, CDR2 YYNGEE. The length of the CDR3 is 15 residues. The CDR3 DNA follows: TGTGCCAGCAGCTATAGGGGGACTCCAAATGAAAAACTGTTTTTT. Translating it yields CASSYRGTPNEKLFF.

Here the CDR3 DNA reads TGTGCCAGCAGTTTATCGGGACTAGGGTTGTATACGCAGTATTTT. This codes for CASSLSGLGLYTQYF. This sequence joins TRBV28 and TRBJ2-3, with 8 bases identical to TRBD2. Per the germline V gene, CDR1 is MDHEN and CDR2 is SYDVKM. CDR3 length: 15 residues. V lost 1 base and J lost 7; bases outside the gene matches: 7.

This rearrangement joins TRBV29-1 to TRBJ2-5; D gene uncertain. This CDR3 contains 12 residues. V was cut by 4 bases and J by 2 bases, with 8 bases left in between. Per germline, CDR1 SQVTM and CDR2 ANQGSEA. CDR3: CSVVDLQETQYF. The CDR3, as DNA: TGCAGCGTTGTGGACCTTCAAGAGACCCAGTACTTC.